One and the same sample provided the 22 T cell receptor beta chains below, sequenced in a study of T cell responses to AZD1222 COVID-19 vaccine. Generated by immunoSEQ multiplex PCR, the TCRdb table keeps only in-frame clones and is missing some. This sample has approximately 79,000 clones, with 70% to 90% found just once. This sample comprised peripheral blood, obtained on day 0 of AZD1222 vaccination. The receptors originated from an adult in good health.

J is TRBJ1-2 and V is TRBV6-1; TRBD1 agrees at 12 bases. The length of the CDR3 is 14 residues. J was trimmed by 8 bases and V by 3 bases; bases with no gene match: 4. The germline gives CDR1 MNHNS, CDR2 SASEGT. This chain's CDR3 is CASSEGQGAWGYTF. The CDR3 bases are TGTGCCAGCAGTGAGGGACAGGGGGCTTGGGGCTACACCTTC.

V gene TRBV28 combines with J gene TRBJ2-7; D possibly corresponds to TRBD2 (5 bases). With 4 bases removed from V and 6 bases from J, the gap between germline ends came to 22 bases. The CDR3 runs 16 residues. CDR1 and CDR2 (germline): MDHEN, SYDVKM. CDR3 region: CASSSRGSSSLGEQYF. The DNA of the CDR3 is TGTGCCAGCAGTTCCCGAGGGTCTAGCAGTTTAGGCGAGCAGTACTTC. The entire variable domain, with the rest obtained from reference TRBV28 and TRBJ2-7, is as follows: DVKVTQSSRYLVKRTGEKVFLECVQDMDHENMFWYRQDPGLGLRLIYFSYDVKMKEKGDIPEGYSVSREKKERFSLILESASTNQTSMYLCASSSRGSSSLGEQYFGPGTRLTVT.

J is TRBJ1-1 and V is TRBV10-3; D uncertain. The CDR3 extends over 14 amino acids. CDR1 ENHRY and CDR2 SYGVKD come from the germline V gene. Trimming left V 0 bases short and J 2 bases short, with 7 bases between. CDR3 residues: CAISESYGNTEAFF. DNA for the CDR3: TGTGCCATCAGTGAGTCCTACGGCAACACTGAAGCTTTCTTT.

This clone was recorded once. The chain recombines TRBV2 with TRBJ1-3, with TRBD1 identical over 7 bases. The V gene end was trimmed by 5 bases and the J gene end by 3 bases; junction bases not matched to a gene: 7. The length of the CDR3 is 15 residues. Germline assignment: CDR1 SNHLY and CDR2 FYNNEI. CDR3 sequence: CASSPRTGLGNTIYF. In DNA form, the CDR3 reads TGTGCCAGCAGTCCTCGGACAGGACTTGGAAACACCATATATTTT.

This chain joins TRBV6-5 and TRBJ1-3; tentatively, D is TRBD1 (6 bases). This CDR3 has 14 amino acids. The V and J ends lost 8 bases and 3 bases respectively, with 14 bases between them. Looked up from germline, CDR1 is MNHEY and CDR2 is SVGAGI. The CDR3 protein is CASVDSKFGNTIYF. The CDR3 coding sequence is TGTGCCAGCGTGGACAGTAAATTTGGAAACACCATATATTTT.

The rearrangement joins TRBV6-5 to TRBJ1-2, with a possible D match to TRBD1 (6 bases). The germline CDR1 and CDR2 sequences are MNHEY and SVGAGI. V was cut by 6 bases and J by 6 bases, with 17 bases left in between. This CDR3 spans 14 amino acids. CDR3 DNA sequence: TGTGCCAGCAGCCCCCCCCCAGGGGAGGATGGCTACACCTTC. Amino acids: CASSPPPGEDGYTF.

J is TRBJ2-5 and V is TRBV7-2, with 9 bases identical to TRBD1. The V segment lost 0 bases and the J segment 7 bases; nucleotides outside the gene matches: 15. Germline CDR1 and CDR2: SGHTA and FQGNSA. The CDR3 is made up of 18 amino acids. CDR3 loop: CASSLAGQGNAVWGTQYF. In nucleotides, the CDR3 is TGTGCCAGCAGCTTAGCGGGACAGGGCAATGCGGTTTGGGGGACCCAGTACTTC.

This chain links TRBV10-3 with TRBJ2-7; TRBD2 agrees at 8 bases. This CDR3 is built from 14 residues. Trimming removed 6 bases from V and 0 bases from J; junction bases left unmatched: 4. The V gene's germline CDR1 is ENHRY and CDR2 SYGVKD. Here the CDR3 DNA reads TGTGCCATCAGCGACGGGACTAGCTCCTACGAGCAGTACTTC. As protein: CAISDGTSSYEQYF.

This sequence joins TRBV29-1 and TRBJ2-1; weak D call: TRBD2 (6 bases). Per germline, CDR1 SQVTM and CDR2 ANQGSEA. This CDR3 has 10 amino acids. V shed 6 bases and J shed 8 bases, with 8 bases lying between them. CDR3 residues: CSVLAYEQFF. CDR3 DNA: TGCAGCGTCCTAGCGTATGAGCAGTTCTTC.

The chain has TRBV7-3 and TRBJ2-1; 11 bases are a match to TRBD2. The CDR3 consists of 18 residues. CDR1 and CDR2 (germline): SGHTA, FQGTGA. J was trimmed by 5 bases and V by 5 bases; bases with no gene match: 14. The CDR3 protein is CASSLGPLAGGPHNEQFF. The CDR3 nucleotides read TGTGCCAGCAGCCTCGGACCCTTAGCGGGAGGGCCACACAATGAGCAGTTCTTC.

CDR3 DNA sequence: TGTGCCAGCAGCGCGGGACTCGGGTTCGCAGATACGCAGTATTTT. This sequence encodes CASSAGLGFADTQYF. The chain is built from TRBV7-3 and TRBJ2-3; TRBD2 is a possible D gene (6 bases). The CDR3 length is 15 residues. The germline V gene has CDR1 SGHTA and CDR2 FQGTGA. V lost 5 bases, J lost 4 bases, and 16 bases lay in between.

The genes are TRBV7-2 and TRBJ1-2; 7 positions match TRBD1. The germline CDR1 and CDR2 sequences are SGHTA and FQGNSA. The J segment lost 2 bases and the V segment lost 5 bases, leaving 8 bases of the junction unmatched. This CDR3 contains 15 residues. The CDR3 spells CASSPWDRANYGYTF. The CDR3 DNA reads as TGTGCCAGCAGCCCATGGGACAGAGCCAACTATGGCTACACCTTC.

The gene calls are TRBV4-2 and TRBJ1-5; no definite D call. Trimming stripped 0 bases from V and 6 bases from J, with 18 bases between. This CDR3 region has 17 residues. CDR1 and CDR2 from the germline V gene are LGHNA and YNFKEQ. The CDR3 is CASSQDIGLGGSQPQHF. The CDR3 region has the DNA TGTGCCAGCAGCCAAGATATAGGGCTCGGTGGTAGTCAGCCCCAGCATTTT.

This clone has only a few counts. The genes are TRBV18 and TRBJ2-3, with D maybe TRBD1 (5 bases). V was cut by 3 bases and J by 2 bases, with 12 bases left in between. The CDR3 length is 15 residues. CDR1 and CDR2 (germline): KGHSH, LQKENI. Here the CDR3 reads CASSPVDSYTDTQYF. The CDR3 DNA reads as TGTGCCAGCTCACCCGTAGACAGCTACACAGATACGCAGTATTTT.

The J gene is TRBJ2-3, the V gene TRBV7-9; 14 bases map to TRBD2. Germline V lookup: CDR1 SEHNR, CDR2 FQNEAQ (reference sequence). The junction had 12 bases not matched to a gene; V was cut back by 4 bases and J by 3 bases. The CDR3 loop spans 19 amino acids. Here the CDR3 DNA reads TGTGCCAGCAGCTCAACCCAAGGACTAGCGGGAGGAAGGACAGATACGCAGTATTTT. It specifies CASSSTQGLAGGRTDTQYF.

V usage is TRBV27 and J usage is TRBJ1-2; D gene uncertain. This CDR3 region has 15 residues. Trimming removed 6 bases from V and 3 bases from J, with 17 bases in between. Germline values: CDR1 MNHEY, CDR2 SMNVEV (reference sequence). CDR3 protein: CASRLRGAVDYGYTF. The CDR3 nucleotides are TGTGCCAGCAGGCTCCGTGGAGCCGTCGACTATGGCTACACCTTC.

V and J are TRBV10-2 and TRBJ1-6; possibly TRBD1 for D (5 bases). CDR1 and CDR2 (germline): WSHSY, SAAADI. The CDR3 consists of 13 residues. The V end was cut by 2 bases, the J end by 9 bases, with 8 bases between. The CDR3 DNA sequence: TGCGCCAGCAGTGAGGAGACAGTTTCACCCCTCCACTTT. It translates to CASSEETVSPLHF.

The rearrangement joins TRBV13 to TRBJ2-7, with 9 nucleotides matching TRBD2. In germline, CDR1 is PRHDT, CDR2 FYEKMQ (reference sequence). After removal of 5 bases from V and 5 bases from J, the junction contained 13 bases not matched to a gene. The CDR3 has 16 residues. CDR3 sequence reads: CASSPTRAGGPHEQYF. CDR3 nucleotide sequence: TGTGCCAGCAGCCCCACCCGGGCGGGAGGGCCCCACGAGCAGTACTTC.

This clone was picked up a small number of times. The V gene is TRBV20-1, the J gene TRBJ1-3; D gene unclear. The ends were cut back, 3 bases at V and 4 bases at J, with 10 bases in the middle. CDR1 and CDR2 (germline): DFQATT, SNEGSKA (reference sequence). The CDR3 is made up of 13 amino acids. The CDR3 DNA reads TGCAGTGCTAGTCCCGCGCGGGGAAACACCATATATTTT. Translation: CSASPARGNTIYF.

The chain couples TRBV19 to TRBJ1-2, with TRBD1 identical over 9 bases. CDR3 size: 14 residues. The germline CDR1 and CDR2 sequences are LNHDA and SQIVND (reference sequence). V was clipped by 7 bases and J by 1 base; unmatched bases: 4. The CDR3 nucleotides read TGTGCCAGTAACGGACAGGGGATTAACTATGGCTACACCTTC. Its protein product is CASNGQGINYGYTF.

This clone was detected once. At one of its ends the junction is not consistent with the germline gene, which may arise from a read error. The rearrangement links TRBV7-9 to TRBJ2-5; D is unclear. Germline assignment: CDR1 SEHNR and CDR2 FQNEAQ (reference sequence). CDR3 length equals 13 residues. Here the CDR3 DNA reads TGTGCCAGTAGCTCCTCAGCCTCGGAGACCCAGTACTTC. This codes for CASSSSASETQYF.

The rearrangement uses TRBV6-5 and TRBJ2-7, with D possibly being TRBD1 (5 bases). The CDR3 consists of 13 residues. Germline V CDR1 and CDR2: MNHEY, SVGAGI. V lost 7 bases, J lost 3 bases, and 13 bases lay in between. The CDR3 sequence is CASNRAGHYEQYF. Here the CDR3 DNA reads TGTGCCAGCAATCGGGCAGGGCACTACGAGCAGTACTTC.